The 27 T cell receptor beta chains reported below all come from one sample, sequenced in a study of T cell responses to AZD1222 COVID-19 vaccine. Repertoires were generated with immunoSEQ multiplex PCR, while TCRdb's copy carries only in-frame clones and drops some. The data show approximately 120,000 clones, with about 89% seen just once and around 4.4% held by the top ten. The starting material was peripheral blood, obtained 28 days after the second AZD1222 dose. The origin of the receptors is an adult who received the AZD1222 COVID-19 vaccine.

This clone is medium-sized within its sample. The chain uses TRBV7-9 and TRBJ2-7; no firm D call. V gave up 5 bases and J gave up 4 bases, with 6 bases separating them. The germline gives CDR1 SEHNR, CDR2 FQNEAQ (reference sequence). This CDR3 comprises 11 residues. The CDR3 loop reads CASSPNYEQYF. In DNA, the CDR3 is TGTGCCAGCAGCCCAAATTACGAGCAGTACTTC.

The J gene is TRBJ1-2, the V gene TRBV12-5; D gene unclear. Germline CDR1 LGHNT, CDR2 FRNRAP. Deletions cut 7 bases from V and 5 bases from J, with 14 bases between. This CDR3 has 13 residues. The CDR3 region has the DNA TGTGCTAGTGCCTCGGACGGTGGGTATGGCTACACCTTC. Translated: CASASDGGYGYTF.

CDR3 coding DNA: TGTGCCAGTAGGATTCGACAGGGAGGGGTTCAGCCCCAGCATTTT. Translation gives CASRIRQGGVQPQHF. This chain connects TRBV19 to TRBJ1-5, with 7 bases aligning to TRBD1. V was pared by 6 bases and J by 6 bases, with 11 bases of the junction left unmatched. CDR3 length: 15 amino acids. Germline V gives CDR1 LNHDA, CDR2 SQIVND (reference sequence).

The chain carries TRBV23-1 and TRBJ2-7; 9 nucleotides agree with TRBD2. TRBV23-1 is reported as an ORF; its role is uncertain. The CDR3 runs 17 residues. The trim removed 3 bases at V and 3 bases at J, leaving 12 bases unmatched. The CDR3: CASSHSIGLAGIYEQYF. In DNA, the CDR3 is TGCGCCAGCAGTCATTCCATAGGTCTAGCGGGAATCTACGAGCAGTACTTC.

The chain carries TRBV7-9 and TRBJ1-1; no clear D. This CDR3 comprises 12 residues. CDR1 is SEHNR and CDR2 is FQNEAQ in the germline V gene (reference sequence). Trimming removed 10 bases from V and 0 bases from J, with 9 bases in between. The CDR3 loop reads CATRRMNTEAFF. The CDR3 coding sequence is TGTGCCACCCGGCGTATGAACACTGAAGCTTTCTTT.

The CDR3 nucleotides are TGTGCCAGTAGTTGGGTCGGTGGCAATCAGCCCCAGCATTTT. Amino acids: CASSWVGGNQPQHF. The chain employs TRBV19 and TRBJ1-5; no clear D. V gave up 5 bases and J gave up 2 bases, with 10 bases separating them. The germline gives CDR1 LNHDA, CDR2 SQIVND (reference sequence). The CDR3 has 14 amino acids. The full variable domain, in which reference TRBV19 and TRBJ1-5 provide the parts outside the CDR3, is DGGITQSPKYLFRKEGQNVTLSCEQNLNHDAMYWYRQDPGQGLRLIYYSQIVNDFQKGDIAEGYSVSREKKESFPLTVTSAQKNPTAFYLCASSWVGGNQPQHFGDGTRLSIL.

CDR3 loop: CASSLATTSGRANEQFF. The CDR3 region has the DNA TGTGCCAGCAGCTTAGCTACGACTAGCGGGAGGGCGAATGAGCAGTTCTTC. The chain combines TRBV7-8 with TRBJ2-1, with 14 bases lining up with TRBD2. The germline V gene has CDR1 SGHVS and CDR2 FQNEAQ. J lost 7 bases, V lost 0 bases, and 5 bases had no gene match. The CDR3 runs 17 residues.

DNA of the CDR3: TGCGCCAGCAGCTTGTTGGGGCTCTCGGCCTACGAGCAGTACTTC. Its protein is CASSLLGLSAYEQYF. The V call is TRBV5-1, the J call TRBJ2-7; TRBD1 is a possible D gene (5 bases). This CDR3 is built from 15 residues. V was clipped by 1 base and J by 2 bases, with 13 bases between them. Germline CDR1 is SGHRS and CDR2 is YFSETQ. The whole variable domain, filled in from reference TRBV5-1 and TRBJ2-7, reads KAGVTQTPRYLIKTRGQQVTLSCSPISGHRSVSWYQQTPGQGLQFLFEYFSETQRNKGNFPGRFSGRQFSNSRSEMNVSTLELGDSALYLCASSLLGLSAYEQYFGPGTRLTVT.

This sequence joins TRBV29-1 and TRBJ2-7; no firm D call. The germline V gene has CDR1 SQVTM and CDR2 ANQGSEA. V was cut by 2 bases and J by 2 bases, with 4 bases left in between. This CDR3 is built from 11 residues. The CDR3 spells CSVENTYEQYF. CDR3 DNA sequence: TGCAGCGTTGAAAATACCTACGAGCAGTACTTC.

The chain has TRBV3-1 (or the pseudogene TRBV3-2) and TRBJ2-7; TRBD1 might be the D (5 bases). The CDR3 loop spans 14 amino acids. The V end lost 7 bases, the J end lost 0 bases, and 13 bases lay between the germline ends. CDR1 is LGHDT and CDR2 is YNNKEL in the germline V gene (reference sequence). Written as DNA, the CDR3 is TGTGCCAGCACACGACAGCCTCTCTCCTACGAGCAGTACTTC. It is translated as CASTRQPLSYEQYF.

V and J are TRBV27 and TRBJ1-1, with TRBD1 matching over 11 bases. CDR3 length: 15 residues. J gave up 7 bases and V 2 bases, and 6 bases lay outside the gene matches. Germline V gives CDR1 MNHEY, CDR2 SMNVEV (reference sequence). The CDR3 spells CASSLAGQGAGEAFF. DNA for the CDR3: TGTGCCAGCAGTTTAGCTGGACAGGGGGCGGGTGAAGCTTTCTTT.

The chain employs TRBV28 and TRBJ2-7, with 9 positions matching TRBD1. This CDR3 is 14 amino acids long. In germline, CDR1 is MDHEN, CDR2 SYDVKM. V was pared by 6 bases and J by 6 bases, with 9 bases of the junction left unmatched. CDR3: CASRSGTGLSEQYF. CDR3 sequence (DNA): TGTGCCAGCAGGTCCGGGACAGGGCTCAGCGAGCAGTACTTC.

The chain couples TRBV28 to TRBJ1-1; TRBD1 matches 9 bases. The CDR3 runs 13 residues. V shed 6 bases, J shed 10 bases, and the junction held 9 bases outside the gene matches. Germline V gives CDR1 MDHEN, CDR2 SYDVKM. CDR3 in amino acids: CASRRTGEAVAFF. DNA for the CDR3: TGTGCCAGCAGGAGGACAGGGGAAGCTGTAGCTTTCTTT. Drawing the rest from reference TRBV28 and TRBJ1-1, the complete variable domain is DVKVTQSSRYLVKRTGEKVFLECVQDMDHENMFWYRQDPGLGLRLIYFSYDVKMKEKGDIPEGYSVSREKKERFSLILESASTNQTSMYLCASRRTGEAVAFFGQGTRLTVV.

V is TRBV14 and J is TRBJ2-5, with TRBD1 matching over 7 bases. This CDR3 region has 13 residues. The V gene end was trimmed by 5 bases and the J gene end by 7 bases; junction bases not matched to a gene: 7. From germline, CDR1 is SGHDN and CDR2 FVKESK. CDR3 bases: TGTGCCAGCAGCTCACGAACAGGGGTGACCCAGTACTTC. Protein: CASSSRTGVTQYF. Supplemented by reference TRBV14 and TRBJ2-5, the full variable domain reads EAGVTQFPSHSVIEKGQTVTLRCDPISGHDNLYWYRRVMGKEIKFLLHFVKESKQDESGMPNNRFLAERTGGTYSTLKVQPAELEDSGVYFCASSSRTGVTQYFGPGTRLLVL.

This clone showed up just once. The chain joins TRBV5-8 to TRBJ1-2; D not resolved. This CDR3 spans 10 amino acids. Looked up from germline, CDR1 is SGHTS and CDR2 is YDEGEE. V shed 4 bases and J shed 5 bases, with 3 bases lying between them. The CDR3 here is CASSEYGYTF. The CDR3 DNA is TGTGCCAGCAGCGAGTATGGCTACACCTTC.

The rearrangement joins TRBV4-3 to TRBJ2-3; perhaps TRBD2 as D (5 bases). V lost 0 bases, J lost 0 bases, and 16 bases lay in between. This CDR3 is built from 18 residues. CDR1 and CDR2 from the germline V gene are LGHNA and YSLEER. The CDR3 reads CASSQDSLLGLSTDTQYF. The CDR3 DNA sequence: TGCGCCAGCAGCCAAGATTCCCTACTAGGCCTAAGCACAGATACGCAGTATTTT.

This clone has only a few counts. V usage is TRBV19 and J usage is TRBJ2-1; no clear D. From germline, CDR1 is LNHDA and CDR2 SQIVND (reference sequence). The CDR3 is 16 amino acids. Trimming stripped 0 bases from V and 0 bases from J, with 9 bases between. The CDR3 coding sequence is TGTGCCAGTAGTATAGACGCCGCAAGCTCCTACAATGAGCAGTTCTTC. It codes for CASSIDAASSYNEQFF.

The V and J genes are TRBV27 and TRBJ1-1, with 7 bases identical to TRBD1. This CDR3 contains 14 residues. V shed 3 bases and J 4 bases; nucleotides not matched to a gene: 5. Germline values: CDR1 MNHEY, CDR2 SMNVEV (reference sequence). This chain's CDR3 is CASSFLAGGTEAFF. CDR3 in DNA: TGTGCCAGCAGTTTCTTGGCAGGGGGCACTGAAGCTTTCTTT.

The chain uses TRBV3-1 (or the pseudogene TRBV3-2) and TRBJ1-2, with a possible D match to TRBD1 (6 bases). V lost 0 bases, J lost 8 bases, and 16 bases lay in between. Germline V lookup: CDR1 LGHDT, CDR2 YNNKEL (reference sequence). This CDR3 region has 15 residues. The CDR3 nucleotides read TGTGCCAGCAGCCAAGAGGGCGGGGGCGCGGAAGGCTACACCTTC. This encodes CASSQEGGGAEGYTF.

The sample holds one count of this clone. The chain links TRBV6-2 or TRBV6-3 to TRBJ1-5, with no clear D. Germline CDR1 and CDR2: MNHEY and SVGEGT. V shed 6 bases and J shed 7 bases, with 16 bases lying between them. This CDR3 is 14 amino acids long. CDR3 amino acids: CASSLRTGGQPQHF. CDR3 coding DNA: TGTGCCAGCAGCCTCAGGACGGGCGGCCAGCCCCAGCATTTT.

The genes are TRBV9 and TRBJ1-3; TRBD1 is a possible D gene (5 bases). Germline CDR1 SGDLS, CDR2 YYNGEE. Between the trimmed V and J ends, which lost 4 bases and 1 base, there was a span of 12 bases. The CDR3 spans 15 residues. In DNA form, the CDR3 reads TGTGCCAGCAGCCCCGGGACCCTATCTGGAAACACCATATATTTT. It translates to CASSPGTLSGNTIYF.

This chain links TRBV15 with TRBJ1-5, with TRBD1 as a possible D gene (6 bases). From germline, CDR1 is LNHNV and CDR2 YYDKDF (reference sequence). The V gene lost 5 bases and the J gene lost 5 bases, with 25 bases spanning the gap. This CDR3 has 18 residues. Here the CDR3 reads CATSSGRGPPKSYQPQHF. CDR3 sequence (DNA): TGTGCCACCAGCTCAGGGCGGGGGCCCCCAAAATCTTATCAGCCCCAGCATTTT. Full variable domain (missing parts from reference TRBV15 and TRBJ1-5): DAMVIQNPRYQVTQFGKPVTLSCSQTLNHNVMYWYQQKSSQAPKLLFHYYDKDFNNEADTPDNFQSRRPNTSFCFLDIRSPGLGDTAMYLCATSSGRGPPKSYQPQHFGDGTRLSIL.

DNA of the CDR3: TGTGCCTGGAGTGAAACAGGAGCAGATGGCTACACCTTC. As protein: CAWSETGADGYTF. This rearrangement joins TRBV30 to TRBJ1-2; tentative D call: TRBD1 (5 bases). Germline CDR1 and CDR2: GTSNPN and SVGIG (reference sequence). Trimming took off 1 base at V and 6 bases at J, with 12 bases between the two ends. CDR3 size: 13 residues.

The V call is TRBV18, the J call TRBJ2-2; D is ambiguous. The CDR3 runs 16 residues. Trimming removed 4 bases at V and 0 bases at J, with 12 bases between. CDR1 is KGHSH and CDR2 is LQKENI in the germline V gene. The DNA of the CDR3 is TGTGCCAGCTCACTTAGGGCACAGCCGAACACCGGGGAGCTGTTTTTT. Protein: CASSLRAQPNTGELFF.

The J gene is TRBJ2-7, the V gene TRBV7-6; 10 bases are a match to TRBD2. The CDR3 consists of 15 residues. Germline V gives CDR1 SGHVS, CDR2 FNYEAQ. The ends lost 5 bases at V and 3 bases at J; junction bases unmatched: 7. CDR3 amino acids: CASSPASGSGYEQYF. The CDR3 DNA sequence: TGTGCCAGCAGCCCAGCTAGCGGGAGTGGCTACGAGCAGTACTTC.

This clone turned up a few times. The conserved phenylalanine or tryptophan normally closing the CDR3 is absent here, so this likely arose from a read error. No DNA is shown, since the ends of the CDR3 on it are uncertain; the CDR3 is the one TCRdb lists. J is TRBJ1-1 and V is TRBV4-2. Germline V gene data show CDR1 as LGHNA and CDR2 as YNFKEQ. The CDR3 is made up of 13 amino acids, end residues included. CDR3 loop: CASSQGGSTDPVL.

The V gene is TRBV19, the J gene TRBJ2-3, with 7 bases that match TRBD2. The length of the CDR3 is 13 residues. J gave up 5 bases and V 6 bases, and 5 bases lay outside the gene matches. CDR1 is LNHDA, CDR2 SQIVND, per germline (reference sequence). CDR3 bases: TGTGCCAGTAGGGGACTATACAGAGATACGCAGTATTTT. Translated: CASRGLYRDTQYF. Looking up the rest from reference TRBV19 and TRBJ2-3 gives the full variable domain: DGGITQSPKYLFRKEGQNVTLSCEQNLNHDAMYWYRQDPGQGLRLIYYSQIVNDFQKGDIAEGYSVSREKKESFPLTVTSAQKNPTAFYLCASRGLYRDTQYFGPGTRLTVL.